This T cell receptor (beta chain) was documented in a study of CD8 T cells in ankylosing spondylitis. The study, taken as a whole, reports: Blood of patients with ankylosing spondylitis appeared to be characterized by a TCR beta motif of several highly homologous variants. Reportedly, significant enrichment of disease-linked clones occurred in matched ankylosing spondylitis synovial fluid.

By quantitative 5'-RACE with molecular barcodes, the TCR beta libraries were made. TCRdb processed the 5' RACE reads anew with MiXCR; each CDR3 protein has one entry. The sample lists hundreds of thousands of distinct CDR3 sequences, 20% seen once, with around 8% in the top ten. With respect to this clonotype: Its antigen remains unidentified.

The CDR3 runs to 13 residues. V was pared by 5 bases and J by 4 bases, with 12 bases between. CDR1 is DFQATT, CDR2 SNEGSKA, per germline (reference sequence). Sequenced material: blood, either unsorted or a sorted T cell fraction (not recorded which). This sequence originates from a male donor with ankylosing spondylitis or in good health (not recorded which). This chain connects TRBV20-1 to TRBJ2-1; D gene uncertain. CDR3 nucleotide sequence: TGCAGTGCTCCCCGACTGACGTACAATGAGCAGTTCTTC. Encoded protein: CSAPRLTYNEQFF.